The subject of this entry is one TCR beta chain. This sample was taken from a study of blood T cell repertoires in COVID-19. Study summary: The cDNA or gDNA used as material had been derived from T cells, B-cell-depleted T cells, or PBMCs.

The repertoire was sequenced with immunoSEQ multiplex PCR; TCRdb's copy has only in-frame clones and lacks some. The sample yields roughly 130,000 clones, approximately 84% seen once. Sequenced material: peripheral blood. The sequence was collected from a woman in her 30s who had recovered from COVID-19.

CDR3 in DNA: TGTGCCAGCACTTGGACAGGGGTGGACACCGGGGAGCTGTTTTTT. It yields the protein CASTWTGVDTGELFF. This chain uses TRBV2 with TRBJ2-2, with TRBD1 identical over 9 bases. Germline CDR1 is SNHLY and CDR2 is FYNNEI. V shed 7 bases and J 3 bases; nucleotides not matched to a gene: 6. The CDR3 extends over 15 amino acids.